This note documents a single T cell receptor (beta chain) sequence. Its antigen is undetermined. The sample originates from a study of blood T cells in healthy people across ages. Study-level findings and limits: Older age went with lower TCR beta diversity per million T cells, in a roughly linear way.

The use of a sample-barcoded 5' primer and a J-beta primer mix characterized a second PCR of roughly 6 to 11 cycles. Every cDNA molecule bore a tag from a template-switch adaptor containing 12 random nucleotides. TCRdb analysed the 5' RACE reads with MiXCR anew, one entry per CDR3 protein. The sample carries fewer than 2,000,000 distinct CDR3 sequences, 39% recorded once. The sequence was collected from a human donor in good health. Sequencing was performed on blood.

The CDR3 DNA sequence: TGCAGTGCTCTCCGAGACGGCCTAGCGAGCGATACGCAGTATTTT. It specifies CSALRDGLASDTQYF. The gene calls are TRBV20-1 and TRBJ2-3; maybe TRBD2 (6 bases). Trimming took 5 bases from V and 6 from J, leaving 21 bases between them. This CDR3 has 15 residues. Per germline, CDR1 DFQATT and CDR2 SNEGSKA (reference sequence).